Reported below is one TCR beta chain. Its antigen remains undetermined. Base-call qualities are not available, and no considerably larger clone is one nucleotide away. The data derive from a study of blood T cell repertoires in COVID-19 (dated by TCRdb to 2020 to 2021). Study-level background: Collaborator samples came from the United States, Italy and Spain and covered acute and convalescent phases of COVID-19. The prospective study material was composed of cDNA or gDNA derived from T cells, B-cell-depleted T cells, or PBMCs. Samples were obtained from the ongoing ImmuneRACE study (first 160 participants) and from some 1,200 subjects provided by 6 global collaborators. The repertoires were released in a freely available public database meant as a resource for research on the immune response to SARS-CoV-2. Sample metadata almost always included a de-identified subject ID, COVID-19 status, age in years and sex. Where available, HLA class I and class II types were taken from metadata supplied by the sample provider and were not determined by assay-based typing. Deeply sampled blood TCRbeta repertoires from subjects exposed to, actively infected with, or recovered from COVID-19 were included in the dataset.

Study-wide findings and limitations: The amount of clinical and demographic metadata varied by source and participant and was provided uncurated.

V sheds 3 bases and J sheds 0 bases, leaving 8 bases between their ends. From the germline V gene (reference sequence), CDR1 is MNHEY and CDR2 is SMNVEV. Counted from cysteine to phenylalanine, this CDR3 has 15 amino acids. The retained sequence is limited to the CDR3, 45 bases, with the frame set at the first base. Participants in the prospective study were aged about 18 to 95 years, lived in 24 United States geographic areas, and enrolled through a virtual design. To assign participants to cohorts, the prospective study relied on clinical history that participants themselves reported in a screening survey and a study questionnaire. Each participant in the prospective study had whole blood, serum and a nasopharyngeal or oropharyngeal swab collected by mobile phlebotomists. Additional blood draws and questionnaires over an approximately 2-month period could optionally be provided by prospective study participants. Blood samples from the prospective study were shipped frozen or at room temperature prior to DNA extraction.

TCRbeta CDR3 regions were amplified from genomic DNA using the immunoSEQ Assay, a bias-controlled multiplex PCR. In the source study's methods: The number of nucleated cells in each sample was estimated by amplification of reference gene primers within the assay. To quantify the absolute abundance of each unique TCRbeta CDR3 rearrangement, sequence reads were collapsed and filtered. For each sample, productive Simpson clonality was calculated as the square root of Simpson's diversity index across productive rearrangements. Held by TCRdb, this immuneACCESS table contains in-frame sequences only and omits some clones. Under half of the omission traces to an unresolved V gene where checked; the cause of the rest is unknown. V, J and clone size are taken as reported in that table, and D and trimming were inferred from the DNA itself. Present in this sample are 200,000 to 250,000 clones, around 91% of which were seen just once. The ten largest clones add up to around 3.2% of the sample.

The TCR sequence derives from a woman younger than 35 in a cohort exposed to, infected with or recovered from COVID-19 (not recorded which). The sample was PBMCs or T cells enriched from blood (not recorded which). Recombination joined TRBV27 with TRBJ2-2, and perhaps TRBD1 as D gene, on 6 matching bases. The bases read TGTGCCAGCAGTTTCTGGACAGCGAACACCGGGGAGCTGTTTTTT. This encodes CASSFWTANTGELFF.